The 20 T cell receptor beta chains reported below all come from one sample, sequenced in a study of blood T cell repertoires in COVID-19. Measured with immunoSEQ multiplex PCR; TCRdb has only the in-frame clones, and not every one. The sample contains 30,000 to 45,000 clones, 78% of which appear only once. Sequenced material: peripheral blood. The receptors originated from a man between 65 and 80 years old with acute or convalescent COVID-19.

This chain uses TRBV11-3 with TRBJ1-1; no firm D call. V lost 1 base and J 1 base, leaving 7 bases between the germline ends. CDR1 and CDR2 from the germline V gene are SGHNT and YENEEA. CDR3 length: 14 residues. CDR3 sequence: CASSLGAANTEAFF. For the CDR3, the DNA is TGTGCCAGCAGCTTAGGCGCCGCGAACACTGAAGCTTTCTTT.

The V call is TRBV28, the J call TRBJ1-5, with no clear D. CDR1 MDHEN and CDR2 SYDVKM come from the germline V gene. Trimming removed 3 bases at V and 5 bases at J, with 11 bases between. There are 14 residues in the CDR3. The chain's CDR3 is CASSFAGSHQPQHF. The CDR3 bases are TGTGCCAGCAGTTTCGCGGGGTCGCATCAGCCCCAGCATTTT.

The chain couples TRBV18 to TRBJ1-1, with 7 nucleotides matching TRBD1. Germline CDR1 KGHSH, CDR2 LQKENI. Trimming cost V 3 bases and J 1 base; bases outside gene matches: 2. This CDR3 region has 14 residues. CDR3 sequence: CASSPRTGNTEAFF. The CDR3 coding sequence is TGTGCCAGCTCACCCAGGACAGGGAACACTGAAGCTTTCTTT.

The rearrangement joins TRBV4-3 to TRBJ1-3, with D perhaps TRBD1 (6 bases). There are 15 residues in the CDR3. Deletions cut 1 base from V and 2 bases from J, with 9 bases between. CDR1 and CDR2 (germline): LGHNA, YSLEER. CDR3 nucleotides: TGCGCCAGCAGCCAAGTCGCAGGGGCTGGAAACACCATATATTTT. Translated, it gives CASSQVAGAGNTIYF.

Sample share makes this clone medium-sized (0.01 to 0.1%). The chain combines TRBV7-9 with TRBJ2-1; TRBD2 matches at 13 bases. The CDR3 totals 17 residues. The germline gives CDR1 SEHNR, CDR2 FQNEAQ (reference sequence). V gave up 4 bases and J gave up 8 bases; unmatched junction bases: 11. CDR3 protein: CASSSTRLAGGIDEQFF. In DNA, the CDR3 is TGTGCCAGCAGCTCAACCCGACTAGCGGGGGGTATTGATGAGCAGTTCTTC.

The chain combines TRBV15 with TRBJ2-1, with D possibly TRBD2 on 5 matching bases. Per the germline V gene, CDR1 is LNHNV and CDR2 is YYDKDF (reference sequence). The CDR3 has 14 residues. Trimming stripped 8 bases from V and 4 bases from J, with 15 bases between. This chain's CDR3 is CATRQSGSYNEQFF. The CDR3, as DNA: TGTGCCACCCGCCAAAGCGGATCGTACAATGAGCAGTTCTTC.

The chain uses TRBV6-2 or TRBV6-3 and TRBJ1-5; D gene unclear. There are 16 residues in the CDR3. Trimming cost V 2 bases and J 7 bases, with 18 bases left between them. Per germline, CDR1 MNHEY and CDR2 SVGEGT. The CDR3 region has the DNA TGTGCCAGCAGTTACGCCGACTCGTACTTGAGCCAGCCCCAGCATTTT. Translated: CASSYADSYLSQPQHF.

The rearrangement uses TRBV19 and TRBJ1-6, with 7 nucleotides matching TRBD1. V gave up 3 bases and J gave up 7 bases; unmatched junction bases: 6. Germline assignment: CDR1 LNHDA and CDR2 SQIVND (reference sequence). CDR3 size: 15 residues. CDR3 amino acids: CASSIGTALNSPLHF. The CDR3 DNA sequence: TGTGCCAGTAGTATCGGGACAGCCCTAAATTCACCCCTCCACTTT. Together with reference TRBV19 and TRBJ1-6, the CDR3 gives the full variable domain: DGGITQSPKYLFRKEGQNVTLSCEQNLNHDAMYWYRQDPGQGLRLIYYSQIVNDFQKGDIAEGYSVSREKKESFPLTVTSAQKNPTAFYLCASSIGTALNSPLHFGNGTRLTVT.

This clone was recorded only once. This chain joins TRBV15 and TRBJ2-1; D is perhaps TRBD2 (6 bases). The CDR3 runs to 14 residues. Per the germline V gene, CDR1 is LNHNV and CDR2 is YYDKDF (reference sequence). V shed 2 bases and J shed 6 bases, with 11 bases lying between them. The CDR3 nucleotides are TGTGCCACCAGCAGAATTCGGGAGTTCAATGAGCAGTTCTTC. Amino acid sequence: CATSRIREFNEQFF.

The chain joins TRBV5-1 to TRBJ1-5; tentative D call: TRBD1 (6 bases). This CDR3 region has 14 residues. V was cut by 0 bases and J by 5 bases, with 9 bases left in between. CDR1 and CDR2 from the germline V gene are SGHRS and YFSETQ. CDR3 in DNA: TGCGCCAGCAGCTTGGTGGCAGGGGATCAGCCCCAGCATTTT. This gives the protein CASSLVAGDQPQHF. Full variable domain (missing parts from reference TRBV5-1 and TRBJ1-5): KAGVTQTPRYLIKTRGQQVTLSCSPISGHRSVSWYQQTPGQGLQFLFEYFSETQRNKGNFPGRFSGRQFSNSRSEMNVSTLELGDSALYLCASSLVAGDQPQHFGDGTRLSIL.

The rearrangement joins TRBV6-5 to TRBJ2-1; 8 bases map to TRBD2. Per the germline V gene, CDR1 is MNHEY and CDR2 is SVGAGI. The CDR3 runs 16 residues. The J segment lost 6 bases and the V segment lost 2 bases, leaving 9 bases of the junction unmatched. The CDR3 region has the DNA TGTGCCAGCAGTTACCCCATCACTAGCGGTACCAATGAGCAGTTCTTC. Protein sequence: CASSYPITSGTNEQFF.

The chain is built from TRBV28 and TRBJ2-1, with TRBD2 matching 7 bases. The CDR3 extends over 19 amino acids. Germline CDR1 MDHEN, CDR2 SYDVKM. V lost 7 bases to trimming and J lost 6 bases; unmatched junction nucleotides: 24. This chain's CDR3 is CASKFYSIGRGRAGNEQFF. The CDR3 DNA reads TGTGCCAGCAAATTCTACTCCATCGGGCGCGGGAGAGCTGGCAATGAGCAGTTCTTC.

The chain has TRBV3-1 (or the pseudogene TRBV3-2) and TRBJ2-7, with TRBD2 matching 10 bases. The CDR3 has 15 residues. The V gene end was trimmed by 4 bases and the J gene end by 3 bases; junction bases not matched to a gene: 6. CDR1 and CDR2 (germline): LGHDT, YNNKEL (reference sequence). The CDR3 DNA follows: TGTGCCAGCAGCCCATTAGCGGGAGGTGGCTACGAGCAGTACTTC. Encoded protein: CASSPLAGGGYEQYF.

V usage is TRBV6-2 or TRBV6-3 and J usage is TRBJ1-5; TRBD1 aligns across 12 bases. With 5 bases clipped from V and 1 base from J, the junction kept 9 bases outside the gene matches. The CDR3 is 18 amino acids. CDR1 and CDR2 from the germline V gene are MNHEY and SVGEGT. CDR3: CASSHPRDRGQSNQPQHF. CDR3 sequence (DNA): TGTGCCAGCAGTCATCCCCGGGACAGGGGGCAAAGCAATCAGCCCCAGCATTTT.

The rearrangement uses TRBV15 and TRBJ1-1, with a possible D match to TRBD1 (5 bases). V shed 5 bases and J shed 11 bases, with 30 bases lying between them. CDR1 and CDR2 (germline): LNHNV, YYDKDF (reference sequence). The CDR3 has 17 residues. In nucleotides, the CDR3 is TGTGCCACCAGCCCTCTCCGGGGGGAGGGTGAGGACCGAAGGGCTTTCTTT. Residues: CATSPLRGEGEDRRAFF.

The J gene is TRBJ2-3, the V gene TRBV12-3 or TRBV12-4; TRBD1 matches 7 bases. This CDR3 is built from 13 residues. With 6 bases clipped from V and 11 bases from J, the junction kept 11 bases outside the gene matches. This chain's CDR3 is CASRIEGPGGQYF. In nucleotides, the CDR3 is TGTGCCAGCAGGATAGAGGGGCCAGGGGGGCAGTATTTT.

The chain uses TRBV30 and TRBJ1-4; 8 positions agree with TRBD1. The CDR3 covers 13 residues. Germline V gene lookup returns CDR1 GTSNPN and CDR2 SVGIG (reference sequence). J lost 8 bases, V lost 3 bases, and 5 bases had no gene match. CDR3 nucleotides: TGTGCCTGGAGGGGCAGGGGGCGAGAAAAACTGTTTTTT. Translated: CAWRGRGREKLFF.

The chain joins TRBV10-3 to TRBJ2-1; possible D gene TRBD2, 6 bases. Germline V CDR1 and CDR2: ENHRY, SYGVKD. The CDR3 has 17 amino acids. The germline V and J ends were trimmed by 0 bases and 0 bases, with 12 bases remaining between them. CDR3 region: CAISESRAGTSYNEQFF. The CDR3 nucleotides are TGTGCCATCAGTGAGTCGCGAGCGGGTACCTCCTACAATGAGCAGTTCTTC.

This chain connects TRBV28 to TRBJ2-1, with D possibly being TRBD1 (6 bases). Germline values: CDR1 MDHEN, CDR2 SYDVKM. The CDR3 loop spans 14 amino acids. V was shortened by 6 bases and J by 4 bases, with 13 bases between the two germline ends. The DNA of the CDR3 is TGTGCCAGCAGGCGCCAGGGGCCGTACAATGAGCAGTTCTTC. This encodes CASRRQGPYNEQFF.

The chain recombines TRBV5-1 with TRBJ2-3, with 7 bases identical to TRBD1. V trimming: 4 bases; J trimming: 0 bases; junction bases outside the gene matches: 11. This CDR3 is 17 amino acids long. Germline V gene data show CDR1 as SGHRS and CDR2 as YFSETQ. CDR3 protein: CASSQRQGLTSTDTQYF. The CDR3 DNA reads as TGCGCCAGCAGCCAGAGACAGGGCCTAACTAGCACAGATACGCAGTATTTT.